This passage covers 20 T cell receptor beta chains from one sample sequenced in a study of Tregs in tolerant kidney transplant recipients. Method: immunoSEQ multiplex PCR; TCRdb's copy keeps in-frame clones and lacks some. This table lists under 35,000 clones. Sequenced here: CD8+ T cells from blood, sampled before the transplant. These receptors were obtained from a human donor who received a combined kidney and bone marrow transplant.

Worth noting for this clone: The DNA ends 3 residues before the CDR3 does, and the rest of the CDR3 is filled in from the germline J gene. This rearrangement joins TRBV18 to TRBJ2-1; 7 bases align to TRBD1. J was trimmed by 8 bases and V by 5 bases; bases with no gene match: 12. Germline assignment: CDR1 KGHSH and CDR2 LQKENI. CDR3 length: 15 residues. Incomplete CDR3 DNA: TGTGCCAGCTCAGAGACAGGGAACACAGGGGATGAG. Protein: CASSETGNTGDE. The whole CDR3 is CASSETGNTGDEQFF.

The CDR3 reads CASSSRLLPTDTQYF. Partial CDR3 DNA: TGTGCCAGCAGCTCCCGACTTCTCCCCACAGATACG. The chain combines TRBV7-8 with TRBJ2-3; no clear D gene. The read finishes 3 residues shy of the CDR3 end, and the germline J gene is used to complete it. Trimming removed 4 bases from V and 2 bases from J, with 13 bases in between. Germline loops: CDR1 SGHVS, CDR2 FQNEAQ. The CDR3 spans 15 residues.

CDR3: CSVRDGQVGTEAFF. CDR3 bases read: TGCAGCGTTCGGGACGGACAGGTTGGCACTGAA. V and J are TRBV29-1 and TRBJ1-1; TRBD1 agrees at 7 bases. The read finishes 3 residues shy of the CDR3 end, and the germline J gene is used to complete it. The CDR3 contains 14 residues. CDR1 and CDR2 (germline): SQVTM, ANQGSEA. With V trimmed by 5 bases and J by 4 bases, 10 bases remained unmatched.

With regard to this clone: The observed sequence ends 3 residues before the CDR3 terminus, with the missing tail filled in from the germline J gene. The chain recombines TRBV6-1 with TRBJ2-7; 7 bases align to TRBD2. Germline CDR1 MNHNS, CDR2 SASEGT. J was trimmed by 2 bases and V by 1 base; bases with no gene match: 2. The CDR3 totals 14 residues. The CDR3 DNA, read in part, is TGTGCCAGCAGTGAAGGGGCGGGAGCCTACGAG. Translating gives CASSEGAGAYE. The entire CDR3 protein is CASSEGAGAYEQYF.

The CDR3 sequence: CASSHSGRGAYEQYF. The covered CDR3 bases are TGTGCCAGCAGCCATAGCGGGAGGGGCGCCTACGAG. The rearrangement links TRBV13 to TRBJ2-7, with 11 nucleotides matching TRBD2. The read halts 3 residues ahead of the CDR3 end, with the missing end drawn from the germline J gene. Looked up from germline, CDR1 is PRHDT and CDR2 is FYEKMQ (reference sequence). CDR3 length: 15 residues. J gave up 2 bases and V 5 bases, and 5 bases lay outside the gene matches. The full variable domain, in which reference TRBV13 and TRBJ2-7 provide the parts outside the CDR3, is AAGVIQSPRHLIKEKRETATLKCYPIPRHDTVYWYQQGPGQDPQFLISFYEKMQSDKGSIPDRFSAQQFSDYHSELNMSSLELGDSALYFCASSHSGRGAYEQYFGPGTRLTVT.

Regarding this clone: The CDR3 goes on 3 residues after the read ends, and that part is filled in from the germline J gene. The chain has TRBV5-1 and TRBJ2-3; D call uncertain. The germline gives CDR1 SGHRS, CDR2 YFSETQ. This CDR3 spans 13 amino acids. V was cut by 4 bases and J by 2 bases, with 8 bases left in between. The CDR3 is CASSPLYTDTQYF. The covered CDR3 bases are TGCGCCAGCAGCCCTCTGTACACAGATACG.

CDR3 bases read: TGTGCCAGTATCAGGGGATGGGCCGGGGAG. Translating it yields CASIRGWAGE. The complete CDR3 protein is CASIRGWAGELFF. The chain employs TRBV19 and TRBJ2-2; possible D gene TRBD1, 6 bases. The sequenced fragment ends 3 residues before the CDR3 boundary, so the rest is inferred from the germline J gene. Trimming took 7 bases from V and 6 from J, leaving 12 bases between them. CDR1 is LNHDA and CDR2 is SQIVND in the germline V gene (reference sequence). This CDR3 region has 13 residues.

Comment on this clone: The sequenced fragment ends 3 residues before the CDR3 boundary, so the rest is inferred from the germline J gene. V and J are TRBV5-1 and TRBJ1-4, with D maybe TRBD1 (5 bases). There are 14 residues in the CDR3. Per germline, CDR1 SGHRS and CDR2 YFSETQ. The CDR3 bases that were read are TGCGCCAGCAGCTTGCTGGGGAGAACGGGGGAA. As protein: CASSLLGRTGE. The full CDR3 is CASSLLGRTGELFF.

Points on this clone: The read halts 3 residues ahead of the CDR3 end, with the missing end drawn from the germline J gene. The chain carries TRBV20-1 and TRBJ2-7; D perhaps matches TRBD1 (5 bases). In germline, CDR1 is DFQATT, CDR2 SNEGSKA (reference sequence). The CDR3 spans 14 residues. Trimming took 4 bases from V and 5 from J, leaving 18 bases between them. The CDR3 here is CSAITIQGIHEQYF. Partial CDR3 DNA: TGCAGTGCTATCACAATCCAGGGAATCCACGAG.

Concerning this clone: Sequencing ends 3 residues short of the CDR3 end; the germline J gene provides the rest. The gene calls are TRBV20-1 and TRBJ2-1, with 7 bases identical to TRBD2. The ends lost 0 bases at V and 0 bases at J; junction bases unmatched: 5. The CDR3 extends over 16 amino acids. The germline V gene encodes CDR1 DFQATT and CDR2 SNEGSKA (reference sequence). CDR3 in amino acids: CSARDRGGSSYNEQFF. The sequenced CDR3 bases are TGCAGTGCTAGAGATCGAGGCGGGAGCTCCTACAATGAG.

About this clone itself: The CDR3 end is not reached by the read, which stops 3 residues before it; the germline J gene fills it in. The gene calls are TRBV9 and TRBJ2-3, with D maybe TRBD2 (5 bases). Germline V gives CDR1 SGDLS, CDR2 YYNGEE. The CDR3 runs 12 residues. The V end lost 1 base, the J end lost 6 bases, and 6 bases lay between the germline ends. Here the CDR3 reads CASSVSSDTQYF. The sequenced CDR3 bases are TGTGCCAGCAGCGTATCTAGCGATACG.

The CDR3 bases that were read are TGTGCCAGCAGCTCGCTAGCTGTACCCTACGAG. Translation: CASSSLAVPYE. The whole CDR3 is CASSSLAVPYEQYF. This rearrangement joins TRBV7-9 to TRBJ2-7; possibly TRBD2 for D (5 bases). The read ends 3 residues shy of where the CDR3 ends; the end is completed using the germline J gene. V was trimmed by 4 bases and J by 2 bases, leaving 12 bases between them. The CDR3 loop spans 14 amino acids. Germline assignment: CDR1 SEHNR and CDR2 FQNEAQ (reference sequence).

CDR3 amino acids: CASSQELGTVPYEQYF. The DNA read from the CDR3 is TGTGCCAGCAGCCAGGAATTGGGGACAGTCCCTTACGAG. This rearrangement joins TRBV7-6 to TRBJ2-7; 7 bases are shared with TRBD1. The read comes to an end 3 residues before the CDR3 does, leaving the germline J gene to fill in the end. The CDR3 contains 16 residues. V lost 5 bases, J lost 4 bases, and 14 bases stayed unmatched. The germline gives CDR1 SGHVS, CDR2 FNYEAQ.

As concerns this clone: Sequencing ends 3 residues short of the CDR3 end; the germline J gene provides the rest. The V call is TRBV12-3 or TRBV12-4, the J call TRBJ2-5; no clear D gene. Trimming removed 6 bases at V and 2 bases at J, with 16 bases between. This CDR3 comprises 15 residues. CDR3 DNA, as far as it was read: TGTGCCAGCAGAATCTCCCCCGCAGGACAAGAGACC. Protein product: CASRISPAGQET. The full CDR3 reads CASRISPAGQETQYF.

As to this clone: The CDR3 goes on 3 residues after the read ends, and that part is filled in from the germline J gene. This chain joins TRBV7-9 and TRBJ1-5; TRBD1 is a possible D gene (5 bases). Trimming took off 5 bases at V and 5 bases at J, with 13 bases between the two ends. The V gene's germline CDR1 is SEHNR and CDR2 FQNEAQ (reference sequence). This CDR3 comprises 14 residues. Incomplete CDR3 DNA: TGTGCCAGCAGCACGCAGGGTCCAGATCAGCCC. It codes for CASSTQGPDQP. The entire CDR3 reads CASSTQGPDQPQHF.

With regard to this clone: Read coverage stops 3 residues before the CDR3 terminus; the germline J gene supplies the remainder. V gene TRBV2 combines with J gene TRBJ1-2; D is uncertain. Deletions cut 7 bases from V and 2 bases from J, with 5 bases between. In germline, CDR1 is SNHLY, CDR2 FYNNEI. The CDR3 spans 11 residues. The CDR3 bases that were read are TGTGCCAGCAAGAGCAACTATGGC. Its protein product is CASKSNYG. The entire CDR3 sequence reads CASKSNYGYTF.

Turning to this clone: Read sequence stops 3 residues before the CDR3 end, and the germline J gene provides the missing end. This chain connects TRBV5-6 to TRBJ1-3; a possible D gene is TRBD1 (5 bases). The CDR3 length is 13 residues. V was shortened by 5 bases and J by 2 bases, with 8 bases between the two germline ends. From germline, CDR1 is SGHDT and CDR2 YYEEEE. The CDR3 sequence: CASRAGPGNTIYF. CDR3 bases read: TGTGCCAGCAGAGCGGGGCCTGGAAACACC. The variable domain in full, completed from reference TRBV5-6 and TRBJ1-3, reads DAGVTQSPTHLIKTRGQQVTLRCSPKSGHDTVSWYQQALGQGPQFIFQYYEEEERQRGNFPDRFSGHQFPNYSSELNVNALLLGDSALYLCASRAGPGNTIYFGEGSWLTVV.

The CDR3 here is CAWSPGLMNTEAFF. The part of the CDR3 DNA that was read is TGTGCCTGGAGTCCGGGACTGATGAACACTGAA. This chain uses TRBV30 with TRBJ1-1; the D gene is possibly TRBD1 (5 bases). With the read ending 3 residues before the CDR3 end, the germline J gene is used to fill in that end. Germline V gives CDR1 GTSNPN, CDR2 SVGIG (reference sequence). The CDR3 is 14 amino acids. The V gene lost 2 bases and the J gene lost 0 bases, with 10 bases spanning the gap.

Turning to this clone: The CDR3 end is not reached by the read, which stops 3 residues before it; the germline J gene fills it in. The gene calls are TRBV7-9 and TRBJ2-7; D may be TRBD2 (6 bases). V was shortened by 4 bases and J by 0 bases, with 10 bases between the two germline ends. CDR1 and CDR2 from the germline V gene are SEHNR and FQNEAQ (reference sequence). The CDR3 runs to 14 residues. Partial CDR3 DNA: TGTGCCAGCAGCTCGACGACTAGCTCCTACGAG. This gives the protein CASSSTTSSYE. The full CDR3 is CASSSTTSSYEQYF. Combining the CDR3 with reference TRBV7-9 and TRBJ2-7 gives the whole variable domain DTGVSQNPRHKITKRGQNVTFRCDPISEHNRLYWYRQTLGQGPEFLTYFQNEAQLEKSRLLSDRFSAERPKGSFSTLEIQRTEQGDSAMYLCASSSTTSSYEQYFGPGTRLTVT.

Details on this clone: The read stops 3 residues short of the end of the CDR3; the missing end is completed from the germline J gene. The V gene is TRBV7-9, the J gene TRBJ2-2; D gene unclear. V was cut by 4 bases and J by 6 bases, with 15 bases left in between. This CDR3 contains 15 residues. Germline CDR1 and CDR2: SEHNR and FQNEAQ (reference sequence). CDR3 bases read: TGTGCCAGCAGCTCCAACTCTCGGAGCGCCGGGGAG. As protein: CASSSNSRSAGE. The full-length CDR3 reads as CASSSNSRSAGELFF.